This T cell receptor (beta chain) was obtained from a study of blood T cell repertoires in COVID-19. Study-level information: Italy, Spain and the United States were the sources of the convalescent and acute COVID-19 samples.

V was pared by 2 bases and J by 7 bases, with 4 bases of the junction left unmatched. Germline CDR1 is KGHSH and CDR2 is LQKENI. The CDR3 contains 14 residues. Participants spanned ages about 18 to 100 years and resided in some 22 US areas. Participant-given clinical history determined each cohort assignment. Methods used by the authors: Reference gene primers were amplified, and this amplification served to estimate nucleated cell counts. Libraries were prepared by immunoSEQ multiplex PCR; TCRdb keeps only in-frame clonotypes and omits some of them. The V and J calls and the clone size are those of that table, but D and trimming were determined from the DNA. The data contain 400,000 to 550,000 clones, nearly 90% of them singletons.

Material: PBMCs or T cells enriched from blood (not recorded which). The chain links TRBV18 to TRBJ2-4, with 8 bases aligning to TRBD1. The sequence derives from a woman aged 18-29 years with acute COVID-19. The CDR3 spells CASSPGTGENIQYF. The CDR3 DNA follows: TGTGCCAGCTCACCAGGGACAGGCGAGAACATTCAGTACTTC.